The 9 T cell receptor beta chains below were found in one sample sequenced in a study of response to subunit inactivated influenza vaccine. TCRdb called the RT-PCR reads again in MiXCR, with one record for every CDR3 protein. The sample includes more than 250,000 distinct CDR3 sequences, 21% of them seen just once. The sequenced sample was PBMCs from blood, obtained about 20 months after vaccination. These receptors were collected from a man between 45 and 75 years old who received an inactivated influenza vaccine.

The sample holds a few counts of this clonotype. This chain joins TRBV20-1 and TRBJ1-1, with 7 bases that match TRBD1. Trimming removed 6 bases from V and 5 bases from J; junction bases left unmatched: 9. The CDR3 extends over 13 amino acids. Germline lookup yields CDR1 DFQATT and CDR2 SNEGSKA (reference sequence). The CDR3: CSAGTATRTEAFF. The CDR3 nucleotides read TGCAGTGCCGGGACAGCGACAAGAACTGAAGCTTTCTTT.

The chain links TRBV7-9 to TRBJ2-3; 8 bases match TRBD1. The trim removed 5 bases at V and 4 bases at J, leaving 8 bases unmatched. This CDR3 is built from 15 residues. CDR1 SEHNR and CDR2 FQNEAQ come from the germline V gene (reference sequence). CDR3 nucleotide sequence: TGTGCCAGCAGCCGAAGGGCGACAGGGGCAGATACGCAGTATTTT. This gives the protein CASSRRATGADTQYF.

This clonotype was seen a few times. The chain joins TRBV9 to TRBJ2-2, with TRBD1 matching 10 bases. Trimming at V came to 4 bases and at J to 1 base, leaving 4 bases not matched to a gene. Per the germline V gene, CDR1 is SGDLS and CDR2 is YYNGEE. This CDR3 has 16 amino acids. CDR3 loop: CASSPTGGQNTGELFF. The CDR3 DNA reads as TGTGCCAGCAGCCCGACAGGGGGCCAGAACACCGGGGAGCTGTTTTTT.

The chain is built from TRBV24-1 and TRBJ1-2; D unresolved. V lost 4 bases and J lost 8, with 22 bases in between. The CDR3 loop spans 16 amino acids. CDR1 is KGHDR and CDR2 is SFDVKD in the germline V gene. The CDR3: CATSDQGRTGAGGYTF. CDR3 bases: TGTGCCACCAGTGACCAAGGGCGCACGGGTGCAGGCGGCTACACCTTC.

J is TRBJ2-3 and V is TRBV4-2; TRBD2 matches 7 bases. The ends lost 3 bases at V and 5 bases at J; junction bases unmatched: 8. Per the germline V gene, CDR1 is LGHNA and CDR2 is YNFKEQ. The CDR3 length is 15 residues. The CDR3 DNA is TGTGCCAGCAGCCAGGCGGCGGGGGTGCGAGATACGCAGTATTTT. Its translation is CASSQAAGVRDTQYF.

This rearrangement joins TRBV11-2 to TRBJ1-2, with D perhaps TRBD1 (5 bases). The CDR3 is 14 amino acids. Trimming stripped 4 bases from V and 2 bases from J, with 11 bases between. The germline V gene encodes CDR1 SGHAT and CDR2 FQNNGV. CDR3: CASSSRGTNYGYTF. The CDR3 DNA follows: TGTGCCAGCAGCTCACGCGGGACCAACTATGGCTACACCTTC.

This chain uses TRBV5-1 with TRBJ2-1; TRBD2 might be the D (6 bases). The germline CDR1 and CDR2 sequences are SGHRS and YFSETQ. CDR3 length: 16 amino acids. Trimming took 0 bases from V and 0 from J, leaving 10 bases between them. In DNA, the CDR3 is TGCGCCAGCAGCTTGGCCCGGGGGAGCTCCTACAATGAGCAGTTCTTC. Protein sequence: CASSLARGSSYNEQFF.

CDR3 protein: CASSQTSEYNNEQFF. The CDR3 DNA follows: TGTGCCAGCAGCCAAACTAGCGAGTATAACAATGAGCAGTTCTTC. The gene calls are TRBV4-2 and TRBJ2-1; 7 bases are a match to TRBD2. V shed 2 bases and J 5 bases; nucleotides not matched to a gene: 6. The CDR3 is 15 residues long. Germline values: CDR1 LGHNA, CDR2 YNFKEQ.

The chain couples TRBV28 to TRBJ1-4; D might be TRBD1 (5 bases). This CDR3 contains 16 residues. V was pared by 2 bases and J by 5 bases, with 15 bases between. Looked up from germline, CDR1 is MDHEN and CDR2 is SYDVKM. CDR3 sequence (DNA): TGTGCCAGCAGTTTAATTTCCGGGGCACGGAATGAAAAACTGTTTTTT. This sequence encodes CASSLISGARNEKLFF.